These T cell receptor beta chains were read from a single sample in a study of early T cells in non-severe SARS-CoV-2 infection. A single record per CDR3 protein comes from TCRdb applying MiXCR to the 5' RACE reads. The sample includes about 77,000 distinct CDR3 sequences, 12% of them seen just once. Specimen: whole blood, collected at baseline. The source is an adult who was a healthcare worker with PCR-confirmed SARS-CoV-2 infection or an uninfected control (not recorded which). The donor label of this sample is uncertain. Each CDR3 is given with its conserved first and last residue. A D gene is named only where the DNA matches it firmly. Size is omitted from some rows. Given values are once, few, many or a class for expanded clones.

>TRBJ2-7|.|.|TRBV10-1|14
CASSPTGQSYEQYF
TGCGCCAGCAGTCCCACCGGACAGTCCTACGAGCAGTACTTC
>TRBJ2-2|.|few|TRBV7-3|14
CASSLGHDTGELFF
TGTGCCAGCAGCTTAGGACATGACACCGGGGAGCTGTTTTTT
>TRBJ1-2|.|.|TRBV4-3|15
CASSQEFEVWYGYTF
TGCGCCAGCAGCCAAGAGTTCGAGGTCTGGTATGGCTACACCTTC
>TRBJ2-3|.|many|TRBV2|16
CASGIGGSGTSDTQYF
TGTGCCAGCGGTATCGGAGGGAGCGGAACCTCAGATACGCAGTATTTT
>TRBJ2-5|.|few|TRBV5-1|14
CASSLGAVQETQYF
TGCGCCAGCAGCTTGGGGGCAGTCCAAGAGACCCAGTACTTC
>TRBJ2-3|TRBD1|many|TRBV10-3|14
CATGQGAPGDTQYF
TGTGCCACCGGACAGGGGGCTCCAGGGGATACGCAGTATTTT
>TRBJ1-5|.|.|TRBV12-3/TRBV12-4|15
CASSFQRGSNQPQHF
TGTGCCAGCAGTTTCCAAAGGGGGAGCAATCAGCCCCAGCATTTT
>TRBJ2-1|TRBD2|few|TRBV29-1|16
CSVEAAGGLSYNEQFF
TGCAGCGTTGAAGCGGCGGGGGGACTGTCCTACAATGAGCAGTTCTTC
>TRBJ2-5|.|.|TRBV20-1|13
CSARSQGGETQYF
TGCAGTGCTAGATCTCAGGGCGGAGAGACCCAGTACTTC
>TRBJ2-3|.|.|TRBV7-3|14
CASSLNSDSRTQYF
TGTGCCAGCAGCTTAAACTCGGACTCCCGAACGCAGTATTTT
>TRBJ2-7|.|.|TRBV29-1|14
CSAVVGYTGYEQYF
TGCAGCGCAGTAGTCGGGTACACGGGGTACGAGCAGTACTTC
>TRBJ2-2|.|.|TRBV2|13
CASTWGSTGELFF
TGTGCCAGCACTTGGGGGAGCACCGGGGAGCTGTTTTTT
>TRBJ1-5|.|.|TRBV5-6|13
CASSFGRNQPQHF
TGTGCCAGCAGTTTCGGACGGAATCAGCCCCAGCATTTT
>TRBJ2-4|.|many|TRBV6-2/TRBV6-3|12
CASSYPGDIQYF
TGTGCCAGCAGTTACCCCGGGGACATTCAGTACTTC
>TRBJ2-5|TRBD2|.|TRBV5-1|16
CASSYLSGRTGETQYF
TGCGCCAGCAGCTACCTAAGCGGGAGGACCGGAGAGACCCAGTACTTC
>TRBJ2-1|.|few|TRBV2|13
CARTDSFNNEQFF
TGTGCCAGGACGGACAGCTTCAACAATGAGCAGTTCTTC
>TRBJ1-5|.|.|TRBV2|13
CASSVATSQPQHF
TGTGCCAGCAGTGTGGCCACATCTCAGCCCCAGCATTTT
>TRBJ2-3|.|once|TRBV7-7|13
CASSLATGDTQYF
TGTGCCAGCAGCTTAGCAACGGGGGATACGCAGTATTTT
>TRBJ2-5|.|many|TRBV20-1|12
CSANGGPKTQYF
TGCAGTGCTAACGGGGGGCCGAAGACCCAGTACTTC
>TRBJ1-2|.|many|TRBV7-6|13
CASSLEGVAGYTF
TGTGCCAGCAGCTTGGAAGGGGTGGCTGGCTACACCTTC
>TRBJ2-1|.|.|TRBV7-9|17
CASSSPPGQSSYNEQFF
TGTGCCAGCAGCTCCCCACCCGGACAGTCCTCCTACAATGAGCAGTTCTTC
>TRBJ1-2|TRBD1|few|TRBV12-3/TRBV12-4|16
CAASGDRPQPIYGYTF
TGTGCCGCATCCGGGGACAGGCCTCAACCTATCTATGGCTACACCTTC
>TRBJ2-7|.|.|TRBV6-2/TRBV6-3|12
CASSSLLGEQYF
TGTGCCAGCAGTTCCCTCCTCGGCGAGCAGTACTTC
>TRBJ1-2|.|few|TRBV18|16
CASSPRSGGDNYGYTF
TGTGCCAGCTCACCACGTTCCGGGGGTGATAACTATGGCTACACCTTC
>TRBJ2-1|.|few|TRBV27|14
CASSLSWRRDEQFF
TGTGCCAGCAGTTTATCGTGGCGGAGGGATGAGCAGTTCTTC
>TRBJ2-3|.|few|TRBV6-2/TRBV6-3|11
CASTSSDTQYF
TGTGCCAGTACTAGCAGCGATACGCAGTATTTT
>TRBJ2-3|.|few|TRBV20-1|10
CSARADTQYF
TGCAGTGCTAGAGCAGATACGCAGTATTTT
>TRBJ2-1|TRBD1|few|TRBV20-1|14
CSASSVRGYNEQFF
TGCAGTGCTAGTTCCGTCAGGGGGTACAATGAGCAGTTCTTC
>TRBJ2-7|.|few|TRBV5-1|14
CASSSDNGPYEQYF
TGCGCCAGCAGCTCAGATAACGGACCCTACGAGCAGTACTTC
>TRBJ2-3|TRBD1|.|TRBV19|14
CASSIGTAPDTQYF
TGTGCCAGTAGTATCGGGACAGCCCCAGATACGCAGTATTTT
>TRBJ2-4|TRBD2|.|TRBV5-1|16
CASSPGLAGGQGIQYF
TGCGCCAGCAGCCCGGGACTAGCGGGAGGCCAGGGCATTCAGTACTTC
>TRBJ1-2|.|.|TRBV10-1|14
CASSDGVAVAGYTF
TGCGCCAGCAGTGATGGAGTCGCCGTGGCTGGCTACACCTTC
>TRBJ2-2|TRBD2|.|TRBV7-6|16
CASSLSSGSLTGELFF
TGTGCCAGCAGCCTTAGTAGCGGGAGCCTGACCGGGGAGCTGTTTTTT
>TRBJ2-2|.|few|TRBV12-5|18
CASGLPLGAPTRTGELFF
TGTGCTAGTGGTTTACCCTTGGGGGCACCAACCCGCACCGGGGAGCTGTTTTTT
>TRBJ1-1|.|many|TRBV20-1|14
CSARDRRMNTEAFF
TGCAGTGCTAGAGATCGGCGGATGAACACTGAAGCTTTCTTT
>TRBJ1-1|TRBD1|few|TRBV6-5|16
CASSDATGKLGTEAFF
TGTGCCAGCAGTGACGCGACAGGGAAGTTGGGGACTGAAGCTTTCTTT
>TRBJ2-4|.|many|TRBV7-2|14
CASSLAGAKNIQYF
TGTGCCAGCAGCTTAGCAGGGGCCAAAAACATTCAGTACTTC
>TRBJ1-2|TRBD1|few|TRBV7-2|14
CASSLDRLHGGYTF
TGTGCCAGCAGCTTGGACAGGCTCCATGGGGGCTACACCTTC
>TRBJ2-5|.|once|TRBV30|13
CATGEGGVETQYF
TGTGCCACGGGGGAAGGGGGCGTAGAGACCCAGTACTTC
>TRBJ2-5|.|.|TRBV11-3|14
CASSSGRPPETQYF
TGTGCCAGCAGTTCGGGACGACCCCCGGAGACCCAGTACTTC
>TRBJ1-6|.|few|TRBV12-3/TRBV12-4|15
CATAGTPLFSSPLHF
TGTGCCACCGCCGGGACCCCCTTGTTTTCCTCACCCCTCCACTTT
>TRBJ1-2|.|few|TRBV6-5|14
CASSADSAPYGYTF
TGTGCCAGCAGTGCCGACAGTGCCCCCTATGGCTACACCTTC
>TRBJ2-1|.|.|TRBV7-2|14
CASSLESGAYEQFF
TGTGCCAGCAGCTTAGAATCAGGGGCATATGAGCAGTTCTTC
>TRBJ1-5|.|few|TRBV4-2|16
CASSLTKDSYNQPQHF
TGTGCCAGCAGCCTAACGAAAGACAGCTACAATCAGCCCCAGCATTTT
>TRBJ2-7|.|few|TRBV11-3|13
CASSLVGTGAEYF
.
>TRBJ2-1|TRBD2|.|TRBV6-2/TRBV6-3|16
CASSETSGVSYNEQFF
TGTGCCAGCAGTGAAACTAGCGGGGTCTCCTACAATGAGCAGTTCTTC
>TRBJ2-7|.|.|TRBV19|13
CASSPVGGHEQYF
TGTGCCAGTAGTCCAGTTGGGGGCCACGAGCAGTACTTC
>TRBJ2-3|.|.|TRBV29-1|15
CSVEDDWGSTDTQYF
TGCAGCGTTGAAGATGACTGGGGGTCCACAGATACGCAGTATTTT
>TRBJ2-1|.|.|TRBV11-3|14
CASREERTYNEQFF
TGTGCCAGCAGGGAGGAGCGAACCTACAATGAGCAGTTCTTC
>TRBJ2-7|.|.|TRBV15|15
CATSRDNRAYYEQYF
TGTGCCACCAGCAGAGACAACAGGGCGTACTACGAGCAGTACTTC